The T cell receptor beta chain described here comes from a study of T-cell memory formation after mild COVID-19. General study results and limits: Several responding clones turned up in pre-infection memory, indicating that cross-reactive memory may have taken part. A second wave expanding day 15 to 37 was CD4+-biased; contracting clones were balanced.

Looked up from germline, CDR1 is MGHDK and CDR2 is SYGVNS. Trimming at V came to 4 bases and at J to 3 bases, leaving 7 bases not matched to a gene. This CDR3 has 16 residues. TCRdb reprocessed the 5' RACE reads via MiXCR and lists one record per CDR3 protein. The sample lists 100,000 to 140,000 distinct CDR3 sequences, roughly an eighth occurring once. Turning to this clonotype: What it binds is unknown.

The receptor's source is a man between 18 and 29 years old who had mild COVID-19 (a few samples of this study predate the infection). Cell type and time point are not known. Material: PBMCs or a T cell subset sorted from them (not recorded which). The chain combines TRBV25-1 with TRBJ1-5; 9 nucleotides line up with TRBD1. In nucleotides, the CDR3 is TGTGCCAGCAGTGGCACAGGGGGCTCTCACAATCAGCCCCAGCATTTT. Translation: CASSGTGGSHNQPQHF.